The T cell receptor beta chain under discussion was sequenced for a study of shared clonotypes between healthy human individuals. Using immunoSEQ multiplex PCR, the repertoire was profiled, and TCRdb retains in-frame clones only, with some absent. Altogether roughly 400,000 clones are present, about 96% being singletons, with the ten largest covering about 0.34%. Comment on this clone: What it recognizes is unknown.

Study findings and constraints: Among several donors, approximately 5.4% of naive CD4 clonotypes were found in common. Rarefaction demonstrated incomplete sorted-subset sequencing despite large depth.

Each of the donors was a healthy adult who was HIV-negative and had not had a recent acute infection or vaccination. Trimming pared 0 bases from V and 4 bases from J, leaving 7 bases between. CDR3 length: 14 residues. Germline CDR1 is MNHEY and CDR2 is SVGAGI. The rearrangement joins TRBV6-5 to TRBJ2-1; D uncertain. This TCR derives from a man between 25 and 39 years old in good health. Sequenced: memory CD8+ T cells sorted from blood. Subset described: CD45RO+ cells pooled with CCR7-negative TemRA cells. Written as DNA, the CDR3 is TGTGCCAGCAGTTACTCGGCCTATTACAATGAGCAGTTCTTC. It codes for CASSYSAYYNEQFF.